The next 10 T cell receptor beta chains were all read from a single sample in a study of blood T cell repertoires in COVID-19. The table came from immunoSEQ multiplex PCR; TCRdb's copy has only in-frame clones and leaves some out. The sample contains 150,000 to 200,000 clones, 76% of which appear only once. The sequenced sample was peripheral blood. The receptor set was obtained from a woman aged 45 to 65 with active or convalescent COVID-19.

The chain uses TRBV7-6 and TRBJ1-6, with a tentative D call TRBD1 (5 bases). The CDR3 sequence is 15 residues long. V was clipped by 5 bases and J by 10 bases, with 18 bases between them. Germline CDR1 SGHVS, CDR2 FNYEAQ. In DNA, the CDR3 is TGTGCCAGCAGCCAAAGTCGGGGGGACGGATCACCCCTCCACTTT. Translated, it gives CASSQSRGDGSPLHF. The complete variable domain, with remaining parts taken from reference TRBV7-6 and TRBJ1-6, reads GAGVSQSPRYKVTKRGQDVALRCDPISGHVSLYWYRQALGQGPEFLTYFNYEAQQDKSGLPNDRFSAERPEGSISTLTIQRTEQRDSAMYRCASSQSRGDGSPLHFGNGTRLTVT.

Here the CDR3 DNA reads TGTGCCAGCAGCGGGGAGGGACTAGCGGGTGGAGAGACCCAGTACTTC. This translates into CASSGEGLAGGETQYF. J is TRBJ2-5 and V is TRBV7-6; 12 bases match TRBD2. The CDR3 contains 16 residues. With 5 bases clipped from V and 4 bases from J, the junction kept 8 bases outside the gene matches. The V gene's germline CDR1 is SGHVS and CDR2 FNYEAQ.

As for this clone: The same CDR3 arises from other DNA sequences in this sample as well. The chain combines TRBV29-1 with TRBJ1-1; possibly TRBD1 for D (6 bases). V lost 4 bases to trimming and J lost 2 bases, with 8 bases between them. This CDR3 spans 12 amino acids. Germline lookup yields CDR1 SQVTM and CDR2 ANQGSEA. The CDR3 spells CSVVGGNTEAFF. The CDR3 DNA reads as TGCAGCGTTGTAGGGGGTAACACTGAAGCTTTCTTT.

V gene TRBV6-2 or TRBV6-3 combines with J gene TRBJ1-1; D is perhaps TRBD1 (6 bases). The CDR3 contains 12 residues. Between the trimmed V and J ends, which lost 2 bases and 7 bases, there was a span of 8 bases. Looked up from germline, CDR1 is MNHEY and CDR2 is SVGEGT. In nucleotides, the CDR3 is TGTGCCAGCAGTTACAGGACAGATGAAGCTTTCTTT. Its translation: CASSYRTDEAFF.

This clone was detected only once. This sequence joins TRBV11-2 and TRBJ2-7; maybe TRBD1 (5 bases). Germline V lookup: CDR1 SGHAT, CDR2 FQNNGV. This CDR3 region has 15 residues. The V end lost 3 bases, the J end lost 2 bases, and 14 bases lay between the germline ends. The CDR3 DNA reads TGTGCCAGCAGCTTTATGACAGCCTCGACCTACGAGCAGTACTTC. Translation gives CASSFMTASTYEQYF.

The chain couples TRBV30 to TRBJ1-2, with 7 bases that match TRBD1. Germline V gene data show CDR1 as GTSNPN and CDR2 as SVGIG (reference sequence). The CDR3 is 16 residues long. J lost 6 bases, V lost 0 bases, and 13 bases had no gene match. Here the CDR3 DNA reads TGTGCCTGGAGTGTACGGTCGACAGGGTGGATTCATGGCTACACCTTC. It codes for CAWSVRSTGWIHGYTF.

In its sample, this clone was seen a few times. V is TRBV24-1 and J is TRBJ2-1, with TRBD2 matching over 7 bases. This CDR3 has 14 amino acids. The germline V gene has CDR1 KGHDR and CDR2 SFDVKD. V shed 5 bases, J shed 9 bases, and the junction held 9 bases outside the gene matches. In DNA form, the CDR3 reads TGTGCCACCAGTGTCGGCGGGAGCCTAAGTGAGCAGTTCTTC. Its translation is CATSVGGSLSEQFF.

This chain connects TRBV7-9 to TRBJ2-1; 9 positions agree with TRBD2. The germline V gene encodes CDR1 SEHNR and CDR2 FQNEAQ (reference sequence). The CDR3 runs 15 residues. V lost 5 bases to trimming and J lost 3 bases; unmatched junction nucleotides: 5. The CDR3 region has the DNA TGTGCCAGCAGCCAGGAGCGGGGGGTCTACAATGAGCAGTTCTTC. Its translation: CASSQERGVYNEQFF.

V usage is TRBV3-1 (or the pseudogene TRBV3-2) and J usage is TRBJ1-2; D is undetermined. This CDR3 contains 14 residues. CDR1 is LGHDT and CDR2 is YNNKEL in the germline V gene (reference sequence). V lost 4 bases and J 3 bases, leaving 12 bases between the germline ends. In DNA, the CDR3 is TGTGCCAGCAGCCCTCGGAGTACTTACTATGGCTACACCTTC. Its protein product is CASSPRSTYYGYTF.

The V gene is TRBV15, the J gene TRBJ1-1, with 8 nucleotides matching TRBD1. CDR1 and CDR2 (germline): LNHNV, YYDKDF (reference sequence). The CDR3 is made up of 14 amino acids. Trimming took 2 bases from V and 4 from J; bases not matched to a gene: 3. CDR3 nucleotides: TGTGCCACCAGCAGAAACAGGGGGGCCACTGAAGCTTTCTTT. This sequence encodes CATSRNRGATEAFF.